This T cell receptor (beta chain) is from a study of blood T cell repertoires in COVID-19. Turning to the study itself: Spain, Italy and the United States supplied samples that represented acute and convalescent COVID-19. Sources were T cells, B-cell-depleted T cells, or PBMCs; the material itself was cDNA or gDNA.

Per germline, CDR1 SGHVS and CDR2 FNYEAQ. Germline trimming cut 2 bases from V and 6 bases from J; bases unmatched to any gene: 18. The CDR3 is 19 amino acids. Original handling: Estimates of nucleated cell counts were drawn from the amplification of reference gene primers. Clones were read by immunoSEQ multiplex PCR, and TCRdb kept only the in-frame ones, dropping some. The D gene and trimming were derived from the DNA, and the V and J assignments and clone size from that table. The table includes roughly 190,000 clones, 82% detected once. V usage is TRBV7-6 and J usage is TRBJ2-1; 8 bases match TRBD2. The sequence came from a woman in her fifties or sixties with COVID-19, enrolled during active disease. The sample consisted of peripheral blood. CDR3 amino acids: CASSLSTGTLRTSPNEQFF. The CDR3 bases are TGTGCCAGCAGCTTAAGCACCGGGACACTCCGGACTAGCCCCAATGAGCAGTTCTTC.